This T cell receptor (beta chain) was obtained from a study of blood T cell repertoires in COVID-19. Study-wide context: Both acute and convalescent COVID-19 samples were obtained from the United States, Italy and Spain. Sources were T cells, B-cell-depleted T cells, or PBMCs; the material itself was cDNA or gDNA.

Trimming shortened V by 3 bases and J by 1 base, and 6 bases separated the two germline ends. The CDR3 extends over 14 amino acids. Germline V gives CDR1 KGHSH, CDR2 LQKENI. Generated by immunoSEQ multiplex PCR, the TCRdb table keeps only in-frame clones and is missing some. The sample lists about 270,000 clones, about 88% seen once, with 3.5% to 4.5% in the top ten. This chain uses TRBV18 with TRBJ2-2; no reliable D call. The receptor was isolated from a man aged 55 to 70 who had recovered from COVID-19. The specimen sequenced was peripheral blood. CDR3: CASSPIQNTGELFF. As DNA, the CDR3 is TGTGCCAGCTCACCCATTCAGAACACCGGGGAGCTGTTTTTT.